A single sample gave rise to the 6 T cell receptor beta chains below, sequenced in a study of tumor-infiltrating lymphocytes in oesophageal squamous cell carcinoma listed by TCRdb under 2016. Receptor libraries were prepared by PCR. Sequencing was carried out with an Illumina HiSeq 2000. Using fastp trimming at Q25 and MiXCR clonotype assembly, TCRdb reanalyzed the public sequencing data and kept in-frame beta chains. Entries are consolidated by CDR3 protein sequence, retaining the most common genes and DNA. The sample table lists tens of thousands of distinct CDR3 sequences, about 40% of them with a count of one. Jointly, the top ten make up about 23% of the sample. Sequenced sample: esophageal tumor tissue. These receptors originate from a male donor with esophageal squamous cell carcinoma.

Worth noting for this clonotype: Because it lacks the conserved phenylalanine or tryptophan at the end, this CDR3 is likely a read error. Because the CDR3's place on the DNA is in doubt, the DNA is left out and the CDR3 is given as listed by TCRdb. CDR3 residues: CASSLGGQ. V is TRBV7-3 and J is TRBJ2-6; the table's D call TRBD1 went unverified against the DNA. Germline V gene data show CDR1 as SGHTA and CDR2 as FQGTGA. The length of the CDR3 is 8 amino acids, counting both ends.

This clonotype was found many times. CDR3 in amino acids: CASSYKGDNYGYTF. The DNA for the CDR3 is TGTGCCAGCAGTTACAAGGGAGATAACTATGGCTACACCTTC. The chain employs TRBV6-6 and TRBJ1-2; no firm D call. Deletions cut 2 bases from V and 1 base from J, with 8 bases between. Germline V gene data show CDR1 as MNHNY and CDR2 as SVGAGI (reference sequence). The CDR3 totals 14 residues.

This chain connects TRBV12-3 or TRBV12-4 to TRBJ2-1, with D possibly called TRBD1 or TRBD2 (6 bases each). CDR3 length: 13 amino acids. Trimming took 8 bases from V and 9 from J, leaving 17 bases between them. The CDR3 here is CASQRSGAGEQFF. In nucleotides, the CDR3 is TGTGCCAGCCAACGGTCGGGGGCTGGTGAGCAGTTCTTC.

The chain combines TRBV29-1 with TRBJ2-7; 9 bases align to TRBD1. Germline CDR1 reads SQVTM; CDR2 reads ANQGSEA. V shed 1 base, J shed 5 bases, and the junction held 9 bases outside the gene matches. This CDR3 region has 15 residues. The DNA of the CDR3 is TGCAGCGTTGAAGGTAAAACAGGGGGCACAGACGAGCAGTACTTC. This sequence encodes CSVEGKTGGTDEQYF.

This chain joins TRBV7-8 and TRBJ1-1; 10 nucleotides line up with TRBD1. Germline V lookup: CDR1 SGHVS, CDR2 FQNEAQ. The V segment lost 0 bases and the J segment 3 bases; nucleotides outside the gene matches: 7. This CDR3 is 17 amino acids long. The CDR3 sequence: CASSLARQGARDTEAFF. The CDR3 bases are TGTGCCAGCAGCTTAGCGAGACAGGGGGCTAGGGACACTGAAGCTTTCTTT.

With regard to this clonotype: A clone one base away is much larger, so this may be a read error. The V and J genes are TRBV27 and TRBJ2-1; D may be TRBD2 (6 bases). The CDR3 is 11 amino acids. V was trimmed by 8 bases and J by 10 bases, leaving 12 bases between them. Germline values: CDR1 MNHEY, CDR2 SMNVEV (reference sequence). For the CDR3, the DNA is TGTGCCAGCCAACTAGCTAACGAGCAGTTCTTC. Protein sequence: CASQLANEQFF.